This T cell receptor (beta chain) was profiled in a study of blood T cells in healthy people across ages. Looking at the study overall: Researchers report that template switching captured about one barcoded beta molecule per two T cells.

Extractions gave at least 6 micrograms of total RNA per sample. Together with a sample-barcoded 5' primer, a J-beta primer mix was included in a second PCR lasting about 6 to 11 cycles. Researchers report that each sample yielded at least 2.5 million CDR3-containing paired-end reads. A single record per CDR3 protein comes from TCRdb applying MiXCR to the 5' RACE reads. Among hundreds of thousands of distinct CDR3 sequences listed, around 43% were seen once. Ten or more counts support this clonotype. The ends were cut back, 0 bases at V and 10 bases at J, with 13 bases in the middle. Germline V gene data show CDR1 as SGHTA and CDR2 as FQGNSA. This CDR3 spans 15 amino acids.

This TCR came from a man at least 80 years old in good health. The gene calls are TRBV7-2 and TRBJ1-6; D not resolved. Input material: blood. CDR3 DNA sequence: TGTGCCAGCAGCTTAGCCTGGTTGGAAGGATCACCCCTCCACTTT. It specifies CASSLAWLEGSPLHF.